This T cell receptor beta chain was documented in a study of cytomegalovirus exposure and HLA in healthy donors. Overall study context: Falling in the Caucasian-associated ancestry cluster were approximately 84% of around 370 genotyped donors. Study-wide findings and caveats: In all likelihood, a cluster of highly shared sequence variants was a sequencing artifact. Researchers reported in a later analysis that a missense DCLRE1C variant was tied to TCR beta V- and J-gene trimming.

Remarks on this clone: Its antigen is not known.

PCR amplification relied on 60 Vbeta primers (plus 13 Jbeta primers). Only in-frame clones appear in the TCRdb table, and some are missing; sequencing was by immunoSEQ multiplex PCR. Of 200,000 to 250,000 clones in the sample, about three quarters were seen once. Germline CDR1 is SGHRS and CDR2 is YFSETQ. Between the trimmed V and J ends, which lost 4 bases and 3 bases, there was a span of 5 bases. The CDR3 sequence is 11 residues long. This TCR was recovered from a woman aged 55-75 years in good health and CMV-seropositive. The rearrangement joins TRBV5-1 to TRBJ2-7; possible D gene TRBD2, 5 bases. Input material: PBMCs. The CDR3 loop is CASSEGYEQYF. CDR3 coding DNA: TGCGCCAGCAGCGAGGGCTACGAGCAGTACTTC.